This T cell receptor (beta chain) was retrieved from a study of CD8+CD57+ T cells in acquired aplastic anemia. V was shortened by 0 bases and J by 1 base, with 7 bases between the two germline ends. Germline V gene data show CDR1 as SGHRS and CDR2 as YFSETQ. The CDR3 has 14 residues. TCR beta VDJ and CDR3 profiling used genomic DNA as template. TCRdb reprocessed the reads via MiXCR and lists one record per CDR3 protein. The sample yields about 200,000 distinct CDR3 sequences, roughly 35% seen once. This clonotype was detected many times. The origin of this receptor is a human donor in good health, serving as a control. Material for sequencing was sorted CD4+, CD8+, or CD8+CD57+ T cells (not recorded which) from PBMCs. V is TRBV5-1 and J is TRBJ1-1; D gene unclear. The CDR3 here is CASSLVASNTEAFF. CDR3 DNA sequence: TGCGCCAGCAGCTTGGTGGCCTCGAACACTGAAGCTTTCTTT.